The 5 T cell receptor beta chains given below trace back to one sample, sequenced in a study of OX40 agonist ivuxolimab in advanced cancers. Assay: immunoSEQ multiplex PCR; the TCRdb copy retains only in-frame clones and omits some. The sample holds tens of thousands of clones, roughly nine tenths seen once. The sample consisted of CD4+ or CD8+ T cells sorted from blood, taken in a trial of the OX40 agonist ivuxolimab. Receptor source: an adult with an advanced solid tumor such as melanoma, head and neck, liver or kidney cancer.

This clone has only a few counts. The chain couples TRBV30 to TRBJ1-1; D is uncertain. V dropped 6 bases and J dropped 4 bases, with 9 bases sitting between them. This CDR3 region has 11 residues. Germline V gene data show CDR1 as GTSNPN and CDR2 as SVGIG (reference sequence). The DNA for the CDR3 is TGTGCCTGCGACCCGGGCACTGAAGCTTTCTTT. Protein product: CACDPGTEAFF.

J is TRBJ1-2 and V is TRBV11-2, with D tentatively TRBD1 (5 bases). The CDR3 runs 14 residues. The germline V gene has CDR1 SGHAT and CDR2 FQNNGV. V lost 0 bases and J 2 bases, leaving 7 bases between the germline ends. CDR3 sequence (DNA): TGTGCCAGCAGCTTAGACTCAGGGAACTATGGCTACACCTTC. Encoded protein: CASSLDSGNYGYTF.

The chain links TRBV7-8 to TRBJ1-4, with D possibly matching TRBD1 (5 bases). CDR3 length: 18 residues. Per the germline V gene, CDR1 is SGHVS and CDR2 is FQNEAQ. Trimming removed 8 bases from V and 0 bases from J, with 22 bases in between. The DNA of the CDR3 is TGTGCCAGCTCGTCAGGGCGCGAAGAGGATCCAACTAATGAAAAACTGTTTTTT. Translation gives CASSSGREEDPTNEKLFF.

The J gene is TRBJ2-6, the V gene TRBV5-6, with D hard to call. The CDR3 spans 16 residues. Deletions cut 3 bases from V and 0 bases from J, with 10 bases between. Looked up from germline, CDR1 is SGHDT and CDR2 is YYEEEE. CDR3 DNA sequence: TGTGCCAGCAGCTCCAATACAGTCTCTGGGGCCAACGTCCTGACTTTC. Translating it yields CASSSNTVSGANVLTF.

V usage is TRBV21-1 and J usage is TRBJ2-7; the table gives TRBD1 as D, unverified against the DNA. TRBV21-1 is a documented pseudogene. The CDR3 has 21 amino acids. CDR3 DNA: TGTGCCAGCAGCAAAGCGATCTCGTGGCAGGGGGCCGCGTTAACGTACCACGAGCAGTACGTC. It specifies CASSKAISWQGAALTYHEQYV.